This T cell receptor (beta chain) stems from a study of blood T cell repertoires in COVID-19. Study-wide context: The United States, Italy and Spain provided the acute and convalescent COVID-19 samples.

Germline lookup yields CDR1 SGDLS and CDR2 YYNGEE. This CDR3 is built from 16 residues. V dropped 0 bases and J dropped 1 base, with 14 bases sitting between them. As originally analysed: How many nucleated cells were present was estimated from reference gene primer amplification. Clones were read by immunoSEQ multiplex PCR, and TCRdb kept only the in-frame ones, dropping some. V, J and clone size reflect that table, while D and trimming were determined from the DNA. Among 150,000 or so clones, approximately 81% were seen once, and the ten largest hold roughly 13%. The rearrangement links TRBV9 to TRBJ2-7; TRBD1 might be the D (6 bases). The receptor was isolated from a young man with active or convalescent COVID-19. Sequenced input: peripheral blood. The CDR3 loop reads CASSVEGTRGSYEQYF. CDR3 sequence (DNA): TGTGCCAGCAGCGTAGAAGGAACGAGGGGGTCCTACGAGCAGTACTTC.